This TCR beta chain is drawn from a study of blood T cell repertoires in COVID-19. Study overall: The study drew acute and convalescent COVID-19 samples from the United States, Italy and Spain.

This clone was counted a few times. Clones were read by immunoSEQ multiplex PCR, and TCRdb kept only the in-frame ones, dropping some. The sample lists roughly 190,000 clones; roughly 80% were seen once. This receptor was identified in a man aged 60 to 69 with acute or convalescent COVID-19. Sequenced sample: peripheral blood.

The CDR3 here is CATSTRLNTEAFF. The CDR3 bases are TGTGCCACCAGCACGCGGCTGAACACTGAAGCTTTCTTT. This chain connects TRBV15 to TRBJ1-1; no clear D gene. Germline V gives CDR1 LNHNV, CDR2 YYDKDF (reference sequence). The CDR3 covers 13 residues. The V end was cut by 4 bases, the J end by 0 bases, with 6 bases between.